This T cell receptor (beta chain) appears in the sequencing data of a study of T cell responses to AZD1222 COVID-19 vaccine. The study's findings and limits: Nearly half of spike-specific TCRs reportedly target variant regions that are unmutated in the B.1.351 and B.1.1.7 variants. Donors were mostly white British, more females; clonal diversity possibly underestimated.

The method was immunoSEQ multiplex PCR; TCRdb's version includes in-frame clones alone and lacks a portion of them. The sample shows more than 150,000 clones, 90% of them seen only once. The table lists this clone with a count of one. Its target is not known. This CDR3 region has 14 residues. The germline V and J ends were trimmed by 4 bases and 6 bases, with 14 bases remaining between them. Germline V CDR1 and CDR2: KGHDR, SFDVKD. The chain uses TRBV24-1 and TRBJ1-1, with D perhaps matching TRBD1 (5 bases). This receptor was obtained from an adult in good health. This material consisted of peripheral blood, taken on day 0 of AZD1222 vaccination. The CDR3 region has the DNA TGTGCCACCAGTGAGAACAGGTTAGAGGCTGAAGCTTTCTTT. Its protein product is CATSENRLEAEAFF.